One sample yielded the 14 T cell receptor beta chains listed below, sequenced in a study of beta chain features in type 1 diabetes. Expressed TCRB transcripts were sequenced, since all the RNA that had been isolated was reverse transcribed. Clones were sequenced by immunoSEQ multiplex PCR, and TCRdb holds only the in-frame ones, with some missing. Counted here are some 240,000 clones, 16% occurring once; the ten biggest clones make up approximately 0.086%. General observations from the study: Moderate yet significant TCRB CDR3 shortening was seen in Type 1 diabetes patients in all four CD4+ subsets.

The antigens of these receptors remain unknown. Sequenced: naive CD4+ T cells from blood. The receptors shown here come from a man aged 25 to 40 with type 1 diabetes.

This clone was observed a handful of times. The chain links TRBV30 to TRBJ2-1, with TRBD2 identical over 9 bases. Trimming removed 2 bases from V and 3 bases from J; junction bases left unmatched: 2. This CDR3 comprises 14 residues. Germline lookup yields CDR1 GTSNPN and CDR2 SVGIG (reference sequence). The CDR3 sequence is CAWSLAGYYNEQFF. CDR3 in DNA: TGTGCCTGGAGTCTAGCGGGATACTACAATGAGCAGTTCTTC.

Only a few counts were recorded for this clone. V and J are TRBV4-1 and TRBJ1-2, with 9 bases aligning to TRBD1. The CDR3 loop spans 15 amino acids. J gave up 3 bases and V 3 bases, and 5 bases lay outside the gene matches. In germline, CDR1 is MGHRA, CDR2 YSYEKL. CDR3 residues: CASSQGGQGYYGYTF. In DNA, the CDR3 is TGCGCCAGCAGCCAGGGAGGACAGGGGTACTATGGCTACACCTTC.

The rearrangement joins TRBV30 to TRBJ2-7; 7 bases match TRBD1. V shed 8 bases and J 3 bases; nucleotides not matched to a gene: 7. The CDR3 length is 12 residues. The germline V gene has CDR1 GTSNPN and CDR2 SVGIG (reference sequence). CDR3 amino acids: CAGSRTGYEQYF. CDR3 sequence (DNA): TGTGCCGGCTCCAGGACAGGCTACGAGCAGTACTTC. The whole variable domain, filled in from reference TRBV30 and TRBJ2-7, reads SQTIHQWPATLVQPVGSPLSLECTVEGTSNPNLYWYRQAAGRGLQLLFYSVGIGQISSEVPQNLSASRPQDRQFILSSKKLLLSDSGFYLCAGSRTGYEQYFGPGTRLTVT.

The chain has TRBV9 and TRBJ2-1; D is ambiguous. The germline CDR1 and CDR2 sequences are SGDLS and YYNGEE. V lost 0 bases and J 1 base, leaving 8 bases between the germline ends. The CDR3 runs to 15 residues. The DNA for the CDR3 is TGTGCCAGCAGCGTAGATAGCAGGTCCTACAATGAGCAGTTCTTC. Encoded protein: CASSVDSRSYNEQFF. Full variable domain (missing parts from reference TRBV9 and TRBJ2-1): DSGVTQTPKHLITATGQRVTLRCSPRSGDLSVYWYQQSLDQGLQFLIQYYNGEERAKGNILERFSAQQFPDLHSELNLSSLELGDSALYFCASSVDSRSYNEQFFGPGTRLTVL.

The rearrangement joins TRBV5-4 to TRBJ2-7, with D uncertain. Germline-derived CDR1 and CDR2 are SGHNT and YYREEE (reference sequence). V was clipped by 3 bases and J by 0 bases, with 1 base between them. CDR3 length: 11 residues. The CDR3 nucleotides read TGTGCCAGCAGCTCCTCCTACGAGCAGTACTTC. Protein sequence: CASSSSYEQYF.

The chain joins TRBV9 to TRBJ2-7, with 13 positions matching TRBD2. CDR3 length: 19 amino acids. Germline V gene sequence: CDR1 SGDLS, CDR2 YYNGEE. The ends lost 2 bases at V and 5 bases at J; junction bases unmatched: 16. In DNA, the CDR3 is TGTGCCAGCAGCGTCGGTAGCTGGGGGCGGACTAGCGGGAGCCACGAGCAGTACTTC. Amino acids: CASSVGSWGRTSGSHEQYF.

This clone was detected only a few times. The chain has TRBV5-4 and TRBJ2-7; 8 nucleotides match TRBD2. The germline CDR1 and CDR2 sequences are SGHNT and YYREEE (reference sequence). V was clipped by 5 bases and J by 6 bases; unmatched bases: 4. The CDR3 length is 12 residues. The CDR3 region is CASSGAGGEQYF. As DNA, the CDR3 is TGTGCCAGCAGTGGCGCGGGGGGCGAGCAGTACTTC. The variable domain in full, completed from reference TRBV5-4 and TRBJ2-7, reads ETGVTQSPTHLIKTRGQQVTLRCSSQSGHNTVSWYQQALGQGPQFIFQYYREEENGRGNFPPRFSGLQFPNYSSELNVNALELDDSALYLCASSGAGGEQYFGPGTRLTVT.

The chain links TRBV25-1 to TRBJ2-1, with D unclear. The germline gives CDR1 MGHDK, CDR2 SYGVNS. Trimming shortened V by 3 bases and J by 9 bases, and 18 bases separated the two germline ends. The CDR3 is made up of 15 amino acids. Written as DNA, the CDR3 is TGTGCCAGCAGTGATTTGAGTCCCCCTTCAACTGAGCAGTTCTTC. Translating gives CASSDLSPPSTEQFF.

This clone has a handful of counts. The rearrangement joins TRBV29-1 to TRBJ2-2; D might be TRBD2 (6 bases). CDR1 is SQVTM, CDR2 ANQGSEA, per germline. This CDR3 is built from 15 residues. Trimming removed 4 bases at V and 2 bases at J, with 14 bases between. CDR3 amino acids: CSVVFGGINTGELFF. In DNA form, the CDR3 reads TGCAGCGTTGTTTTTGGGGGGATAAACACCGGGGAGCTGTTTTTT.

This clone was counted between two and nine times. The chain carries TRBV7-2 and TRBJ2-5, with D perhaps given as TRBD1 or TRBD2 (5 bases each). The V end was cut by 7 bases, the J end by 0 bases, with 21 bases between. CDR1 is SGHTA and CDR2 is FQGNSA in the germline V gene. The length of the CDR3 is 17 residues. Here the CDR3 reads CASTSPQAGTYQETQYF. In DNA, the CDR3 is TGTGCCAGCACCTCTCCCCAGGCAGGGACCTACCAAGAGACCCAGTACTTC.

This clone came up a few times. The CDR3 reads CSVCFGAANTEAFF. In DNA, the CDR3 is TGCAGCGTTTGCTTTGGGGCAGCGAACACTGAAGCTTTCTTT. The rearrangement links TRBV29-1 to TRBJ1-1; D perhaps matches TRBD1 (5 bases). CDR1 and CDR2 (germline): SQVTM, ANQGSEA. The CDR3 sequence is 14 residues long. Trimming pared 5 bases from V and 1 base from J, leaving 14 bases between.

The chain links TRBV30 to TRBJ2-1, with D hard to call. The V gene's germline CDR1 is GTSNPN and CDR2 SVGIG (reference sequence). The CDR3 loop spans 14 amino acids. Trimming removed 3 bases from V and 6 bases from J, with 15 bases in between. CDR3 nucleotides: TGTGCCTGGAGGCAACTATGGCACCTCAATGAGCAGTTCTTC. As protein: CAWRQLWHLNEQFF.

In its sample, this clone was seen a few times. This rearrangement joins TRBV7-2 to TRBJ2-1, with 7 bases fitting TRBD2. Germline V gene data show CDR1 as SGHTA and CDR2 as FQGNSA. The CDR3 is made up of 16 amino acids. J was trimmed by 2 bases and V by 5 bases; bases with no gene match: 9. The CDR3 loop is CASSTYTAGAYNEQFF. Here the CDR3 DNA reads TGTGCCAGCAGCACCTACACGGCGGGGGCCTACAATGAGCAGTTCTTC.

Here the CDR3 reads CASSEPPTESRYF. CDR3 coding DNA: TGTGCCAGCAGTGAACCTCCGACGGAGAGCCGGTACTTC. J is TRBJ2-7 and V is TRBV6-5; D gene unclear. The V gene lost 5 bases and the J gene lost 12 bases, with 20 bases spanning the gap. Germline loops: CDR1 MNHEY, CDR2 SVGAGI. The CDR3 has 13 residues.